This section outlines one T cell receptor beta chain sequence together with its context. Its antigen is currently not known. The input lacks base qualities; no much larger clone sits a single base away. The data were obtained in a study of control samples from healthy donors and cancer patients (dated by TCRdb to 2018 to 2020). V loses 2 bases of germline sequence and J loses 5 bases, and the interval between the two ends is 7 bases. Inclusive of the bounding cysteine and phenylalanine, the CDR3 is 13 residues long. The entry retains the CDR3 DNA only, 39 bases that are in frame from base 1. CDR1 and CDR2 were assigned from the germline V gene as SGHRS and YFSETQ. Libraries were constructed by the immunoSEQ multiplex PCR assay. As stored in TCRdb, this immuneACCESS dataset retains in-frame rearrangements with V and J assigned. A fraction of the clones does not appear; measured against another copy, unresolved V genes explain less than half of the discrepancy, and the remainder lacks a known reason. This sample lists 90,000 to 150,000 clones; more than 85% were detected once. Less than 9.5% of the sample is held by the ten biggest clonotypes.

The sequence links TRBV5-1 to TRBJ2-2; no confident D gene assignment can be made. The sequenced sample consisted of blood. This clonotype originated in a woman younger than 35 in good health. The CDR3 sequence is CASSFRVTGELFF. The nucleotides are TGCGCCAGCAGCTTCCGGGTGACCGGGGAGCTGTTTTTT.